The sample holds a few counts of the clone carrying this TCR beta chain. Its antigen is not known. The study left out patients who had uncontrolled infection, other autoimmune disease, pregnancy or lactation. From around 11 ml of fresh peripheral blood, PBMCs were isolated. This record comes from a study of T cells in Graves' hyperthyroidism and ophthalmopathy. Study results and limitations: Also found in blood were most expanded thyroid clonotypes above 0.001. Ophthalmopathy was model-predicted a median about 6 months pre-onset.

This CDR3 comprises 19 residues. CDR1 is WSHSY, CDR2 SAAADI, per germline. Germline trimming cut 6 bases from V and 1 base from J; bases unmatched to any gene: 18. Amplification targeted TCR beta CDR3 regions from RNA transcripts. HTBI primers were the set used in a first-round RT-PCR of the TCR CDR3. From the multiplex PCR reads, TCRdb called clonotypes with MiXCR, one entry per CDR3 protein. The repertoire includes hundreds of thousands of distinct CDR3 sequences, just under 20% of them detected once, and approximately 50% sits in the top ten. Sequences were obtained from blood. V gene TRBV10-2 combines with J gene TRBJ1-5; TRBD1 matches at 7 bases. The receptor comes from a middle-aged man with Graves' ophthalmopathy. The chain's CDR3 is CASRWTDRVPRRSNQPQHF. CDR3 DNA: TGCGCCAGCAGATGGACAGACAGGGTACCGAGAAGGAGCAATCAGCCCCAGCATTTT.